A single sample gave rise to the 4 T cell receptor beta chains below, sequenced in a study of T cells in Graves' hyperthyroidism and ophthalmopathy. The investigators amplified TCR beta CDR3 regions from RNA transcripts. A first-round RT-PCR of the TCR CDR3 used the HTBI primer set. Via MiXCR, TCRdb re-called the multiplex PCR reads, giving one row per CDR3 protein. The data show 650,000 to 800,000 distinct CDR3 sequences, with 45% seen just once and less than 9% held by the top ten. The sequenced sample was peripheral blood or thyroid tissue (not recorded which). These receptors came from an adult man with Graves' disease, either hyperthyroidism or ophthalmopathy (not recorded which).

This clonotype was found many times. The chain carries TRBV7-8 and TRBJ2-7; D perhaps matches TRBD1 (6 bases). CDR3 size: 13 residues. Germline V gives CDR1 SGHVS, CDR2 FQNEAQ. Trimming left V 5 bases short and J 8 bases short, with 16 bases between. Here the CDR3 reads CASSPILQGQQYF. CDR3 nucleotide sequence: TGTGCCAGCAGCCCGATATTACAGGGCCAGCAGTACTTC.

The chain employs TRBV10-3 and TRBJ1-1, with 8 bases fitting TRBD1. The V segment lost 10 bases and the J segment 6 bases; nucleotides outside the gene matches: 13. The CDR3 loop spans 14 amino acids. Per the germline V gene, CDR1 is ENHRY and CDR2 is SYGVKD. CDR3 amino acids: CATSVGQGRPEAFF. CDR3 nucleotides: TGTGCCACCTCTGTCGGACAGGGTAGGCCTGAAGCTTTCTTT.

For the CDR3, the DNA is TGTGCCAGCTCACCACAAGGGACAACCGGAGGGGAGACCCAGTACTTC. It yields the protein CASSPQGTTGGETQYF. The chain uses TRBV7-9 and TRBJ2-5; D could derive from TRBD1 or TRBD2 (6 bases each). The CDR3 covers 16 residues. Between the trimmed V and J ends, which lost 8 bases and 5 bases, there was a span of 24 bases. CDR1 and CDR2 (germline): SEHNR, FQNEAQ (reference sequence). Together with reference TRBV7-9 and TRBJ2-5, the CDR3 gives the full variable domain: DTGVSQNPRHKITKRGQNVTFRCDPISEHNRLYWYRQTLGQGPEFLTYFQNEAQLEKSRLLSDRFSAERPKGSFSTLEIQRTEQGDSAMYLCASSPQGTTGGETQYFGPGTRLLVL.

Here the CDR3 DNA reads TGTGCCAGCGCAGCTCCTAACAGGGGGCGCGGTCAGCCCCAGCATTTT. This codes for CASAAPNRGRGQPQHF. This sequence joins TRBV6-1 and TRBJ1-5, with 9 bases fitting TRBD1. The trim removed 8 bases at V and 6 bases at J, leaving 14 bases unmatched. CDR1 MNHNS and CDR2 SASEGT come from the germline V gene. This CDR3 spans 16 amino acids.